Listed below are T cell receptor beta chains from one sample, sequenced in a study of blood T cell repertoires in COVID-19. The table came from immunoSEQ multiplex PCR; TCRdb's copy has only in-frame clones and leaves some out. The data hold under 200,000 clones, with roughly nine tenths observed a single time. Sequenced material: peripheral blood. The receptors originated from a woman aged 60-75 years with COVID-19, enrolled during active disease. CDR3s include the opening cysteine and the closing phenylalanine or tryptophan. The D gene is left open where the match is weak. Clone size is given for some rows only: seen once, a few or many times, or a class if the clone is expanded.

D gene,J gene,V gene,clone size,CDR3 protein,CDR3 DNA
TRBD1,TRBJ1-2,TRBV11-2,-,CASSLDWGTADGYTF,TGTGCCAGCAGCTTAGATTGGGGGACAGCGGATGGCTACACCTTC
-,TRBJ1-1,TRBV28,-,CASSLVGRQAFF,TGTGCCAGCAGTTTAGTTGGGAGACAAGCTTTCTTT
-,TRBJ2-2,TRBV24-1,-,CATRTRATGELFF,TGTGCCACCAGGACCCGAGCGACCGGGGAGCTGTTTTTT
TRBD2,TRBJ2-1,TRBV7-2,once,CASSLVAGYYNEQFF,TGTGCCAGCAGCTTAGTAGCGGGTTACTACAATGAGCAGTTCTTC
-,TRBJ2-1,TRBV4-1,-,CASRLVPSSYNEQFF,TGCGCCAGCAGGCTCGTTCCTAGCTCCTACAATGAGCAGTTCTTC
-,TRBJ2-2,TRBV6-5,-,CASSYSRGTGELFF,TGTGCCAGCAGTTACTCGCGGGGAACCGGGGAGCTGTTTTTT
TRBD1,TRBJ1-1,TRBV19,once,CASSKGGKTEAFF,TGTGCCAGTAGTAAAGGGGGCAAGACTGAAGCTTTCTTT
TRBD1,TRBJ2-1,TRBV6-5,-,CASSRTGRTYNEQFF,TGTGCCAGCAGTCGGACAGGGAGGACCTACAATGAGCAGTTCTTC
TRBD1,TRBJ1-3,TRBV28,few,CASSLFGTGGSGNTIYF,TGTGCCAGCAGTTTATTTGGGACAGGGGGCTCTGGAAACACCATATATTTT
TRBD1,TRBJ1-1,TRBV4-2,-,CASSLTHTGQGGEAFF,TGTGCCAGCAGTCTGACTCATACGGGACAGGGGGGCGAAGCTTTCTTT
TRBD1,TRBJ2-7,TRBV4-3,-,CASSPSGGTGGTYEQYF,TGCGCCAGCAGCCCTTCAGGGGGAACAGGGGGGACCTACGAGCAGTACTTC
TRBD2,TRBJ2-7,TRBV4-3,-,CASSPGLAGVSEQYF,TGCGCCAGCAGCCCGGGACTAGCGGGAGTCTCCGAGCAGTACTTC
TRBD1,TRBJ1-1,TRBV5-4,-,CASSLERQGVGRTEAFF,TGTGCCAGCAGCTTGGAGAGACAGGGGGTTGGGAGAACTGAAGCTTTCTTT
TRBD2,TRBJ2-7,TRBV5-1,once,CASSPTSVSYEQYF,TGCGCCAGCAGCCCCACTAGCGTATCCTACGAGCAGTACTTC
-,TRBJ2-1,TRBV2,few,CASRLVWSYNEQFF,TGTGCCAGTCGACTAGTCTGGTCCTACAATGAGCAGTTCTTC
-,TRBJ2-2,TRBV11-3,-,CASSSARGGELFF,TGTGCCAGCAGCTCGGCGCGGGGCGGGGAGCTGTTTTTT
TRBD1,TRBJ2-7,TRBV5-4,-,CASSLDRTGLIDEQYF,TGTGCCAGCAGCTTGGACCGGACAGGGCTTATCGACGAGCAGTACTTC
TRBD1,TRBJ2-7,TRBV5-1,-,CASSPGDRVYEQYF,TGCGCCAGCAGCCCTGGGGACAGGGTCTACGAGCAGTACTTC
-,TRBJ1-2,TRBV19,-,CASLGGLGTLYGYTF,TGTGCCAGCCTTGGGGGGTTAGGTACTCTCTATGGCTACACCTTC
-,TRBJ1-6,TRBV30,-,CAWRLPGQNSPLHF,TGTGCCTGGAGGCTGCCAGGCCAGAATTCACCCCTCCACTTT
-,TRBJ2-5,TRBV4-1,-,CASSQDPTGPQETQYF,TGCGCCAGCAGCCAAGATCCGACAGGCCCCCAAGAGACCCAGTACTTC
TRBD2,TRBJ2-4,TRBV11-3,-,CASSLGSSGADLAKNIQYF,TGTGCCAGCAGCTTAGGATCTAGCGGGGCCGACCTAGCCAAAAACATTCAGTACTTC
-,TRBJ2-1,TRBV6-2/TRBV6-3,once,CASSYLNEQFF,TGTGCCAGCAGTTACCTGAATGAGCAGTTCTTC
-,TRBJ1-4,TRBV27,-,CASSPRAGRGVEKLFF,TGTGCCAGCAGTCCGAGAGCAGGGAGGGGTGTTGAAAAACTGTTTTTT
-,TRBJ2-1,TRBV9,-,CASSRSGQQHNEQFF,TGTGCCAGCAGTCGGAGCGGGCAACAGCACAATGAGCAGTTCTTC
TRBD1,TRBJ2-5,TRBV5-1,-,CASSFGTGGQETQYF,TGCGCCAGCAGCTTTGGGACAGGGGGACAAGAGACCCAGTACTTC
-,TRBJ1-2,TRBV20-1,-,CSGGRNAGYTF,TGCAGTGGGGGCAGAAATGCTGGCTACACCTTC
TRBD2,TRBJ2-2,TRBV7-2,-,CASSLGPAGGPGELFF,TGTGCCAGCAGCTTAGGTCCAGCGGGAGGGCCGGGGGAGCTGTTTTTT
-,TRBJ2-1,TRBV6-1,-,CASSEVEGSYNEQFF,TGTGCCAGCAGTGAAGTGGAGGGTTCCTACAATGAGCAGTTCTTC
-,TRBJ2-7,TRBV7-2,-,CASSSLVWSTYEQYF,TGTGCCAGCAGCTCCTTGGTCTGGAGTACCTACGAGCAGTACTTC
TRBD2,TRBJ2-1,TRBV2,-,CASSMRLAGDHNEQFF,TGTGCCAGCAGTATGCGACTAGCGGGAGATCATAATGAGCAGTTCTTC
-,TRBJ1-4,TRBV5-5,once,CASSPDGGSTNEKLFF,TGTGCCAGCAGCCCGGACGGGGGTTCAACTAATGAAAAACTGTTTTTT
TRBD2,TRBJ2-1,TRBV19,-,CASSISATSGINEQFF,TGTGCCAGTAGTATCTCGGCGACTAGCGGGATCAATGAGCAGTTCTTC
-,TRBJ1-4,TRBV30,-,CAWSVRGEKLFF,TGTGCCTGGAGTGTACGCGGGGAAAAACTGTTTTTT
TRBD1,TRBJ1-1,TRBV2,-,CASGGQGATEAFF,TGTGCCAGCGGGGGACAGGGGGCAACTGAAGCTTTCTTT
TRBD2,TRBJ2-2,TRBV30,-,CAWSVRGSGRAFGTGELFF,TGTGCCTGGAGTGTACGGGGTAGCGGGAGGGCCTTTGGCACCGGGGAGCTGTTTTTT
TRBD1,TRBJ2-7,TRBV19,-,CASSWDREDYEQYF,TGTGCCAGTAGTTGGGACAGGGAAGACTACGAGCAGTACTTC
-,TRBJ2-7,TRBV5-4,-,CASSLWSYEQYF,TGTGCCAGCAGCTTGTGGAGCTACGAGCAGTACTTC
-,TRBJ2-1,TRBV27,-,CASSSLDRPFRIF,TGTGCCAGCAGTTCCCTGGACAGACCATTTCGGATCTTC
-,TRBJ2-3,TRBV9,-,CASSVNIADTQYF,TGTGCCAGCAGCGTAAATATCGCAGATACGCAGTATTTT
-,TRBJ2-6,TRBV14,-,CASTLSSGANVLTF,TGTGCCAGCACCTTGAGCTCTGGGGCCAACGTCCTGACTTTC
-,TRBJ2-7,TRBV5-1,once,CASSLRDSLYEQYF,TGCGCCAGCAGCCTCCGGGACTCATTATACGAGCAGTACTTC
TRBD2,TRBJ2-7,TRBV2,-,CASSASGIYEQYF,TGTGCCAGCAGTGCTAGCGGGATTTACGAGCAGTACTTC
-,TRBJ2-1,TRBV11-3,-,CASSLYGTYSYNEQFF,TGTGCCAGCAGCTTGTATGGGACTTATTCCTACAATGAGCAGTTCTTC
-,TRBJ2-1,TRBV18,-,CASSPLSGDNEQFF,TGTGCCAGCTCACCGCTCTCCGGGGACAATGAGCAGTTCTTC
TRBD2,TRBJ2-7,TRBV15,-,CATSLRRDIPGASGRTF,TGTGCCACCAGCCTCAGAAGGGACATCCCAGGGGCTAGCGGGAGGACTTTC
TRBD1,TRBJ2-7,TRBV9,-,CASSPRDRGPTFSYEQYF,TGTGCCAGCAGCCCCCGGGACAGGGGACCAACCTTCTCCTACGAGCAGTACTTC
-,TRBJ2-7,TRBV6-2/TRBV6-3,-,CASSYGGQGSYEQYF,TGTGCCAGCAGTTACGGGGGCCAGGGCTCCTACGAGCAGTACTTC
TRBD1,TRBJ1-6,TRBV5-1,-,CASSYRDSSYNSPLHF,TGCGCCAGCAGCTATAGGGACAGTTCTTATAATTCACCCCTCCACTTT